The 4 T cell receptor beta chains given below trace back to one sample, sequenced in a study of T cells in Graves' hyperthyroidism and ophthalmopathy. It was RNA transcripts that yielded the amplified TCR beta CDR3 regions. First-round RT-PCR with HTBI primers amplified the TCR CDR3 region. TCRdb called the multiplex PCR reads again in MiXCR, with one record for every CDR3 protein. Of some 350,000 distinct CDR3 sequences listed, 15% were seen once; the top ten hold approximately 19%. Material for sequencing was blood. The receptor set was obtained from a woman aged 60-75 years with Graves' ophthalmopathy.

This clonotype has only a few counts. V gene TRBV20-1 combines with J gene TRBJ2-7, with D perhaps TRBD2 (6 bases). CDR1 DFQATT and CDR2 SNEGSKA come from the germline V gene (reference sequence). The CDR3 is made up of 14 amino acids. The CDR3 DNA reads as TGCAGCGTACAAATGCGGGGCCCGTCCTACGAGCAGTACTTC. This codes for CSVQMRGPSYEQYF.

In its sample, this clonotype was seen a few times. An end of the junction differs from the germline gene, which may be a read error. The rearrangement joins TRBV6-1 to TRBJ2-3, with 7 bases lining up with TRBD2. Looked up from germline, CDR1 is MNHNS and CDR2 is SASEGT. The CDR3 is made up of 14 amino acids. CDR3 protein: CASRPGGSADAQYF. Written as DNA, the CDR3 is TGTGCCAGCAGACCCGGCGGGAGCGCAGATGCGCAGTATTTT.

V gene TRBV10-3 combines with J gene TRBJ2-1; TRBD2 matches at 8 bases. With V trimmed by 3 bases and J by 8 bases, 9 bases remained unmatched. This CDR3 has 15 residues. CDR1 and CDR2 from the germline V gene are ENHRY and SYGVKD. In DNA form, the CDR3 reads TGTGCCATCAGTGAAGGAGCGGGAGAGAGGGATGAGCAGTTCTTC. Its protein product is CAISEGAGERDEQFF.

The V and J genes are TRBV6-5 and TRBJ2-1; the match to TRBD2 covers 10 bases. Trimming at V came to 0 bases and at J to 0 bases, leaving 2 bases not matched to a gene. This CDR3 region has 17 residues. Germline-derived CDR1 and CDR2 are MNHEY and SVGAGI. For the CDR3, the DNA is TGTGCCAGCAGTTACTCGGCTAGCGGGAGCTCCTACAATGAGCAGTTCTTC. This codes for CASSYSASGSSYNEQFF.